This T cell receptor beta chain came from a study of cytomegalovirus exposure and HLA in healthy donors (dated by TCRdb to the late 2010s). Study-level background: According to an earlier analysis of several hundred of the donors, 200 million or so T cells yielded some 120 million unique TCR beta sequences and around 300 Gb of sequence data. The T cell repertoires of around 730 subjects were profiled by immunosequencing and related to cytomegalovirus serostatus. Typing coverage varied by locus: about 629-640 donors for A, B, C, DRB1 and DQB1; 500 to 550 for DQA1; 606 for DPA1; around 490 for DPB1. Donor age, sex, ethnicity and CMV serostatus were compiled alongside the repertoire data. Roughly five DR-DQ haplotypes were handled as single units for association and clustering because linkage in the cohort was strong. All discovery cohort repertoires had been generated on a single sequencing platform. HLA typing included class I and class II loci at four-digit resolution. Among the roughly 390 genotyped donors, around 81% belonged to the genetic ancestry cluster associated with self-reported Caucasian donors. To predict cytomegalovirus infection status, the study brought together high-throughput TCR immunosequencing, statistical association of individual TCRs with disease status, and machine learning. In an earlier analysis of several hundred of the donors, high-throughput TCR beta sequencing was used to judge whether each TCR beta V gene segment behaved as functional or pseudogenic. The study was designed to test whether signatures of past pathogen exposure could be identified by cataloging public T cell receptors. Roughly 310 gigabases of sequencing data and tens of millions of unique TCR sequences were included in an early release covering roughly 700 HLA-typed donors. A later genetic analysis used genome-wide SNP genotypes for about 60% of the roughly 670 donors, treating that subset as a discovery cohort. In the later analysis, no new phenotypic data were used to find candidate immune exposures; instead, reliance was placed on TCR beta sequences and their occurrence across donors. A later analysis re-examined previously published TCR beta repertoires from more than 600 donors and added high-resolution HLA genotyping to investigate patterns of TCR occurrence. In addition to the first cohort of 666 subjects, a separate validation cohort of under 150 different subjects was used. Across around 400 genotyped donors of the cohort, an average of roughly 230,000 unique TCR beta nucleotide sequences per donor were sequenced, and around 20% of those sequences were non-productive.

Results the study describes overall, beyond this receptor: The only immune exposure information available for the cohort was CMV serostatus. A total of 150 or so TCR beta chains were listed by the study as associated with cytomegalovirus. The presence/absence analyses assumed that sequencing depth was roughly uniform across donors, and that assumption may not be true. A later analysis found that TCR association rates varied across HLA loci, with DRB1 alleles showing the most associated TCRs and HLA-C alleles the fewest. It was suggested by the authors that the approach could potentially be generalized to other disease states and immunological phenotypes. A later genetic analysis associated a missense DCLRE1C variant with V-gene and J-gene trimming of TCR beta chains, and an independent cohort replicated the association. When HLA alleles, especially DR and DQ, strongly co-occurred, TCR associations were difficult to assign to individual alleles. An earlier analysis of 587 of the donors showed that most TCR beta V segments appeared in productive rearrangements either about 87% or about 30% of the time, which broadly matched IMGT annotations. A further reported finding was that TCR beta sequences accurately predicted the HLA-A and HLA-B alleles for most subjects in the first cohort. A later genetic analysis reported fewer N-insertions in productive TCRs among donors in an Asian-associated ancestry cluster than the approximately 670-donor mean. A cluster of highly shared sequence variants was judged likely to represent a technical artifact of the sequencing pipeline. In a later analysis, most CMV-associated TCR beta chains were found to appear HLA-restricted, with HLA associations seemingly driven largely by CMV exposure. In this cohort, only TCR beta chains were sequenced, and detectable features were limited by the absence of alpha or paired-chain data. The classifier was reported to diagnose cytomegalovirus status with high specificity and sensitivity in both the original and validation cohorts. The earlier analysis of 587 of the donors excluded approximately 17 rarely observed V segments, including chromosome 9 orphons, because counts were too low. A later analysis reported that several top co-occurrence clusters appeared linked to parvovirus B19, influenza, CMV and Epstein-Barr virus. In a later analysis, HLA-associated TCR beta chains showed more clonal expansion and lower generation probabilities than non-associated chains that were equally common. HLA typing was unavailable for some donors at each locus, so association tests used only the typed subset. Specific HLA alleles were associated with more than 15,000 TCR beta sequences at a false discovery rate of 0.05 in a later analysis. Correlated functional status among segregating V segments might be attributable to linkage disequilibrium, but an unknown experimental factor could not be ruled out. Across donors, most TCR sequences were observed very rarely, whereas some public TCRs were present in many individuals. In vitro tests confirmed that a few of the cytomegalovirus-associated TCR beta chains recognize cytomegalovirus antigens.

Comment on this clone: It has no known antigen specificity.

In total, about 650 healthy bone marrow donors made up the cohort. All cohort members were sampled while nominally healthy, although unrecorded immune exposures were likely present. The donor tested CMV seronegative, placing the donor among the 300 to 400 seronegative members of the cohort. A peripheral blood sample was collected from each donor, and TCR beta sequencing was performed on peripheral blood mononuclear cells. The Qiagen DNeasy Blood Extraction Kit was used to extract genomic DNA from the blood cell samples. To prepare the library, the immunoSEQ multiplex PCR assay was applied. A mixture of 60 forward primers for TCR Vbeta segments and 13 reverse primers for TCR Jbeta segments was used in the multiplex PCR. The CDR3 region of rearranged TCR beta genes was amplified from genomic DNA with a multiplex PCR assay. The amplified TCR beta libraries were sequenced on the Illumina HiSeq System as 87-base-pair reads. The study's processing was this. A later analysis counted some 74 million unique TCR beta chains across the roughly 700 repertoires, and roughly 9.9 million of these chains were shared by at least two donors. To remove PCR and sequencing errors, raw reads were error-corrected and collapsed into unique sequences using a nearest-neighbor algorithm that merged closely related sequences. V, D and J gene segments were assigned by aligning CDR3 sequences to IMGT reference sequences. For a sequence to be retained, a match of at least six nucleotides to both a V gene segment and a J gene segment was required. A rearrangement was called productive if the CDR3 had no stop codons and remained in frame with V and J, and every other rearrangement was called non-productive. CDR3 was defined according to IMGT convention as the region running from the second conserved V-encoded cysteine to the conserved J-encoded phenylalanine. In an earlier analysis of 500 to 650 of the donors, sequences lacking an unambiguous match to a single V gene segment were excluded. An earlier analysis of fewer than 650 of the donors classified V segments as functional when productive rearrangements were above 56.7% and as segregating when the standard deviation between donors was above 5%. A statistical classification framework was developed to diagnose cytomegalovirus status using the catalog of TCR beta chain sequences. In a later analysis, V and J genes were assigned by comparing TCR nucleotide sequences against IMGT/GENE-DB human TR gene sequences. The TCRdist pipeline was used in a later analysis to assign CDR3 sequences and most-parsimonious VDJ recombination scenarios. A later analysis defined each TCR beta chain by its CDR3 amino acid sequence plus V-gene family, and excluded reads lacking a unique V-gene family. To address suspected cross-contamination and a sequencing artifact, a later analysis removed approximately 590 highly shared, low-generation-probability nucleotide sequences. In a later analysis, a clonal expansion index for each public chain was calculated from normalized within-repertoire ranks of inferred template counts. Generation probabilities in a later analysis came from a VDJ recombination model fitted to out-of-frame rearrangements, and those results were checked against IGoR. In a later analysis, TCR-TCR, TCR-HLA and TCR-CMV co-occurrence was scored with hypergeometric tests, and a repertoire-size bias correction was applied to TCR pairs. A later analysis estimated false discovery rates by permuting HLA or CMV assignments 20 times. In a later analysis, co-occurring TCRs were grouped using DBSCAN, with TCRdist sequence similarity added in when clustering inside HLA-allele-positive subsets. Repertoires with fewer than 30,000 or more than 120,000 public chains, plus five repertoires with anomalous nucleotide sharing, were excluded from co-occurrence clustering. In TCRdb, the immuneACCESS table is reduced to in-frame sequences with V and J assigned. These tables do not hold every clone; where another copy was compared, an unresolved V gene accounts for under half, and the others remain unexplained. The DNA gave D and trimming, while V, J and clone size come from that table. The sample's clone listing holds roughly 120,000 clones. The ten largest account for under 1.3% of the sample.

Sequenced material: PBMCs. This TCR derives from a man between 18 and 35 years old in good health and CMV-seronegative.

In nucleotide form, the sequence is TGTGCCAGCAGCGTCCAGGGGGCGGGAGAGACCCAGTACTTC. Translated, this is CASSVQGAGETQYF. Here the chain combines TRBV9 and TRBJ2-5, with TRBD1 matching 8 junction bases. The germline V gene sets CDR1 to SGDLS and CDR2 to YYNGEE. The CDR3 sequence holds 14 residues, the cysteine and phenylalanine included. This entry keeps only the CDR3 DNA: 42 bases, framed from base 1. The junction shows trimming of 2 bases on V and 4 bases on J, and the gene matches do not reach 4 bases of it.